Sequencing of this T cell receptor (beta chain) was carried out in a study of cytomegalovirus exposure and HLA in healthy donors. Study-level points and caveats: Some V segments, including TRBV6-2 and TRBV6-3, were excluded as indistinguishable. Rarity marked most TCR sequences, yet some public TCRs occurred in many donors.

Both 60 Vbeta primers and 13 Jbeta primers went into the PCR. This table comes from immunoSEQ multiplex PCR, and its TCRdb copy is limited to in-frame clones, with some not included. The sample yields 95,000 to 150,000 clones, about 62% seen once. Germline loops: CDR1 SGHRS, CDR2 YFSETQ. Germline trimming cut 0 bases from V and 7 bases from J; bases unmatched to any gene: 11. This CDR3 region has 17 residues. About this clone itself: Its specificity is unknown.

Material for sequencing was PBMCs. The J gene is TRBJ1-4, the V gene TRBV5-1, with 8 bases fitting TRBD1. This clonotype originated in a woman aged 40 to 50 in good health and CMV-seropositive. DNA of the CDR3: TGCGCCAGCAGCTTGGCTCTGGGGCAGGGGGCGACTGAAAAACTGTTTTTT. It encodes CASSLALGQGATEKLFF.